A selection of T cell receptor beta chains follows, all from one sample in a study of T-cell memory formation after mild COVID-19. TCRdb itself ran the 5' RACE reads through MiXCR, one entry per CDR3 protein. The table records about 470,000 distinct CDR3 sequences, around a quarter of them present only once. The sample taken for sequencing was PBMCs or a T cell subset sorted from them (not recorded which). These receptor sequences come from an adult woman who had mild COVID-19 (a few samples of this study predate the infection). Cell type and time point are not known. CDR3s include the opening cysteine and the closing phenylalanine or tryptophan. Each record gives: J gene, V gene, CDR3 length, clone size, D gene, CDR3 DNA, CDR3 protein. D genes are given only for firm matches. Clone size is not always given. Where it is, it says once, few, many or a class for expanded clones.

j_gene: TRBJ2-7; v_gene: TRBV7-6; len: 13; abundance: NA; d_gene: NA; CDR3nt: TGTGCCAGCAGCGCGGGCGGGGGCGCCGAGCAGTACTTC; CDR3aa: CASSAGGGAEQYF
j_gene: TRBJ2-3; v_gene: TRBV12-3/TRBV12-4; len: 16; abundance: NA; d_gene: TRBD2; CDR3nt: TGTGCCAGCGGGACTAGCGGGGGAACTAGCACAGATACGCAGTATTTT; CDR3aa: CASGTSGGTSTDTQYF
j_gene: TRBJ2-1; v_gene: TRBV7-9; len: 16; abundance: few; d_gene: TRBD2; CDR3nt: TGTGCCAGCAGCCCGATGACTAGCGGGGGAATTTATGAGCAGTTCTTC; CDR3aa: CASSPMTSGGIYEQFF
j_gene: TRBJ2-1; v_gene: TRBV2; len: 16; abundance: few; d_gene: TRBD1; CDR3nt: TGTGCCAGCGGCTTAACAGGGGGCCTATCCTACAATGAGCAGTTCTTC; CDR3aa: CASGLTGGLSYNEQFF
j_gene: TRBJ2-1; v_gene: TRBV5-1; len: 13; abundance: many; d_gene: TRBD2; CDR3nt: TGCGCCAGCGCAGCGGGGTACTACAATGAGCAGTTCTTC; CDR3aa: CASAAGYYNEQFF
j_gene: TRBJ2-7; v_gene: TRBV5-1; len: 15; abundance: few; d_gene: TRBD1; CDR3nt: TGCGCCAGCAGCTTTGAGGACAGGGGGTTCTACGAGCAGTACTTC; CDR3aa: CASSFEDRGFYEQYF
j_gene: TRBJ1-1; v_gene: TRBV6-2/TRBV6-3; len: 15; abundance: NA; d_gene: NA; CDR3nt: TGTGCCAGCAGTTACGACGACAGGTATGGGACTGAAGCTTTCTTT; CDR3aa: CASSYDDRYGTEAFF
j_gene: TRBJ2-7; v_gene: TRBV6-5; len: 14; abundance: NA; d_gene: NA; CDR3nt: TGTGCCAGCAGTTACTCGTGGCAGTTCTACGAGCAGTACTTC; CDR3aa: CASSYSWQFYEQYF
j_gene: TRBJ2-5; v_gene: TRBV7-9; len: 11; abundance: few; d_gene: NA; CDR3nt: TGTGCCAGCAGCCGCAAAGAGACCCAGTACTTC; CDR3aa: CASSRKETQYF
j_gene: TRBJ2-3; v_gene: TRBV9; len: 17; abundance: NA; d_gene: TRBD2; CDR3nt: TGTGCCAGCAGCCCATCACTAGCGGGGGGGTGGTCAGATACGCAGTATTTT; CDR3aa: CASSPSLAGGWSDTQYF
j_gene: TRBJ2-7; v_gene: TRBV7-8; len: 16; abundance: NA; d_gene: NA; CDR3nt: TGTGCCAGCAGCTTAGTGGTTTGGCAGGGAATGGGCGAGCAGTACTTC; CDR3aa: CASSLVVWQGMGEQYF
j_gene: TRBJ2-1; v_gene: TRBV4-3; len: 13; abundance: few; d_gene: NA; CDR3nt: TGCGCCAGCAGCCAAGTACCATACAATGAGCAGTTCTTC; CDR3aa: CASSQVPYNEQFF
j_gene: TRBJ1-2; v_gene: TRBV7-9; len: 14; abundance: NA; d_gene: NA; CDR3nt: TGTGCCAGCAGCTTAGGTTCCAGGAAATATGGCTACACCTTC; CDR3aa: CASSLGSRKYGYTF
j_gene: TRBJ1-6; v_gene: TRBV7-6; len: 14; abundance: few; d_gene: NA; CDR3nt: TGTGCCAGCAGCTTAGTGGCAGATAATTCACCCCTCCACTTT; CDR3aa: CASSLVADNSPLHF
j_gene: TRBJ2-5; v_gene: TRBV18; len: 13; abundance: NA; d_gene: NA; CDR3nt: TGTGCCAGCTCACCGGGCCACCAAGAGACCCAGTACTTC; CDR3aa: CASSPGHQETQYF
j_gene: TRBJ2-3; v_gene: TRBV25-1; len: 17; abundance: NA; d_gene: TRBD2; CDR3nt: TGTGCCAGCAGCGGGACTAGCGGGGGGCGTAGCACAGATACGCAGTATTTT; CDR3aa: CASSGTSGGRSTDTQYF
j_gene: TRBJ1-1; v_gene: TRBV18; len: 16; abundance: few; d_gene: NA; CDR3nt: TGTGCCAGCTCACCGTTATACCGAGTCGAGGACACTGAAGCTTTCTTT; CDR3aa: CASSPLYRVEDTEAFF